A selection of T cell receptor beta chains follows, all from one sample in a study of OX40 agonist ivuxolimab in advanced cancers. Some clones are missing from TCRdb's copy, which holds only in-frame ones; the method was immunoSEQ multiplex PCR. The sample shows 69,000 or so clones, about 85% of them seen only once. The sequenced sample was CD4+ or CD8+ T cells sorted from blood, obtained in a trial of the OX40 agonist ivuxolimab. All receptors derive from an adult with an advanced solid tumor such as melanoma, head and neck, liver or kidney cancer. Both conserved end residues are part of each CDR3. The order of the fields is V gene, J gene, CDR3 protein.

>TRBV10-1|TRBJ2-1
CASSHYGRGNEQFF
>TRBV25-1|TRBJ1-2
CASTPGVGYTF
>TRBV19|TRBJ2-3
CASSIRQDTDTQYF
>TRBV5-4|TRBJ1-1
CASSGGDRTEAFF
>TRBV27|TRBJ1-2
CASRSGQGVPGGYTF
>TRBV28|TRBJ1-1
CASSLYQLAGEAFF
>TRBV29-1|TRBJ2-2
CSVESFLRTGELFF
>TRBV10-3|TRBJ2-1
CAISRSGTYNEQFF
>TRBV7-7|TRBJ2-7
CASSLSASGDYEQYF
>TRBV5-1|TRBJ2-1
CASARDNFPEQFF
>TRBV7-6|TRBJ1-1
CASTIGTGRTEAFF
>TRBV7-2|TRBJ1-1
CASSLVAGPANTEAFF
>TRBV20-1|TRBJ1-1
CRPSSNTEAFF
>TRBV7-6|TRBJ1-6
CASSLGQGRNSPLHF